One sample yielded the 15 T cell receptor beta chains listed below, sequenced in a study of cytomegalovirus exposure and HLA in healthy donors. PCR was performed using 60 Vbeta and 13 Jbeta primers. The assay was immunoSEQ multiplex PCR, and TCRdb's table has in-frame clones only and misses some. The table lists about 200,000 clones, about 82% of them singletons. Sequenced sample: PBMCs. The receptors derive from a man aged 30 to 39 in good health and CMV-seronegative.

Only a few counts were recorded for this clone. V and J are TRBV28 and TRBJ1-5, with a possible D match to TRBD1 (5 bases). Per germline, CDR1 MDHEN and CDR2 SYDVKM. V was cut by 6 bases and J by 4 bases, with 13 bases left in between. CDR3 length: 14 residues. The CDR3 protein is CASSESGLNQPQHF. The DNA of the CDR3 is TGTGCCAGCAGCGAATCAGGGTTAAATCAGCCCCAGCATTTT.

The DNA of the CDR3 is TGTGCCAGCAGTTATAAGGGGGAAGAGGGGTACGAGCAGTACTTC. Amino acid sequence: CASSYKGEEGYEQYF. The gene calls are TRBV6-5 and TRBJ2-7, with D perhaps TRBD1 (6 bases). CDR3 length: 15 amino acids. The germline CDR1 and CDR2 sequences are MNHEY and SVGAGI. V lost 3 bases and J 4 bases, leaving 16 bases between the germline ends.

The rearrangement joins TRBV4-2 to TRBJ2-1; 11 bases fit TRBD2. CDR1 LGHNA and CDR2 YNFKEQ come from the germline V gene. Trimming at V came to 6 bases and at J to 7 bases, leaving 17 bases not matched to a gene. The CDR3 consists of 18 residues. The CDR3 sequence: CASSFIVGVSGGANEQFF. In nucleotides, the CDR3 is TGTGCCAGCAGTTTCATAGTAGGAGTTAGCGGGGGGGCAAATGAGCAGTTCTTC.

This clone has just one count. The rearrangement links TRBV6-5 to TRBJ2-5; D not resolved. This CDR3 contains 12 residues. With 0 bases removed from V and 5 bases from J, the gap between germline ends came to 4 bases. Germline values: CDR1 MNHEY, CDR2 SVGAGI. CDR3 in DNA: TGTGCCAGCAGTTACTCGGGCGAGACCCAGTACTTC. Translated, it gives CASSYSGETQYF.

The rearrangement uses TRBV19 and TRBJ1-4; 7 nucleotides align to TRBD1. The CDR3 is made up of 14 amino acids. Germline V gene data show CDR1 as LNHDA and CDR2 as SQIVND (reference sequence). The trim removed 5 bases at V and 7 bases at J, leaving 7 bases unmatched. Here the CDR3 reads CASSRAGGGEKLFF. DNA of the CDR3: TGTGCCAGTAGTCGTGCAGGGGGAGGTGAAAAACTGTTTTTT.

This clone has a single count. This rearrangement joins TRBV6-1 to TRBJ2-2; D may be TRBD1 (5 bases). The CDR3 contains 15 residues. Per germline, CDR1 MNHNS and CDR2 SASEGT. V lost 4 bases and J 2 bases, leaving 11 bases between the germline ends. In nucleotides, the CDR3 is TGTGCCAGCAGTGGGCAGGGCGGAAACACCGGGGAGCTGTTTTTT. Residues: CASSGQGGNTGELFF.

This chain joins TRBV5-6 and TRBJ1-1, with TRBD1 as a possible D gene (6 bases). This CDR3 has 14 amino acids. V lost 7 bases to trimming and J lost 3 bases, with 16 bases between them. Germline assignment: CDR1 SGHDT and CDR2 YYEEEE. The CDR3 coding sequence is TGTGCCAGCGCTTCTCCGGGGGGGCACACTGAAGCTTTCTTT. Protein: CASASPGGHTEAFF.

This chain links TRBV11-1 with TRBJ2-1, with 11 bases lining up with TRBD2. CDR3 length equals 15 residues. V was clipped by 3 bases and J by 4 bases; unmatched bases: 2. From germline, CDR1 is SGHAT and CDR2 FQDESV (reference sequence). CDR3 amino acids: CASSFTSGGYNEQFF. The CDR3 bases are TGTGCCAGCAGCTTCACTAGCGGGGGTTACAATGAGCAGTTCTTC.

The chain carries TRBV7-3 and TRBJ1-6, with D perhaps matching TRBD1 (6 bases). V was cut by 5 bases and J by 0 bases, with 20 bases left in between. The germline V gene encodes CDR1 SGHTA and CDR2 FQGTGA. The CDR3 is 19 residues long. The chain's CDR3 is CASSPYRVSLGSYNSPLHF. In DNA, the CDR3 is TGTGCCAGCAGCCCCTACAGGGTTTCCCTGGGCTCCTATAATTCACCCCTCCACTTT.

The CDR3 spells CASSLYTGEAFF. The CDR3 nucleotides are TGTGCCAGCAGCTTATATACAGGTGAAGCTTTCTTT. The chain combines TRBV7-3 with TRBJ1-1, with D perhaps TRBD1 (5 bases). Germline V gene sequence: CDR1 SGHTA, CDR2 FQGTGA. This CDR3 is built from 12 residues. The V end was cut by 2 bases, the J end by 7 bases, with 8 bases between.

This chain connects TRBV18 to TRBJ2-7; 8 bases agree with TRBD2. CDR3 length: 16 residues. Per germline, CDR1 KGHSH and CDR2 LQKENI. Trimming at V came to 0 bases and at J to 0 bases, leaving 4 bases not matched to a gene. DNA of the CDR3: TGTGCCAGCTCACCACCCGGGGGGGGAAGCTCCTACGAGCAGTACTTC. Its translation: CASSPPGGGSSYEQYF. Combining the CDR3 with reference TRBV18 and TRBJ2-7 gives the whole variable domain NAGVMQNPRHLVRRRGQEARLRCSPMKGHSHVYWYRQLPEEGLKFMVYLQKENIIDESGMPKERFSAEFPKEGPSILRIQQVVRGDSAAYFCASSPPGGGSSYEQYFGPGTRLTVT.

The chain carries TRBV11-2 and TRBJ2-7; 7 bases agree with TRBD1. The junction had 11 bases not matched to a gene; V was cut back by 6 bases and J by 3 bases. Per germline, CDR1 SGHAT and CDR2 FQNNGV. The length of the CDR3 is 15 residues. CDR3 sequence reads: CASSFIRWTGYEQYF. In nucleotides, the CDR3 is TGTGCCAGCAGTTTCATAAGATGGACAGGCTACGAGCAGTACTTC.

CDR3 sequence (DNA): TGTGCCAGCACCCCCTCTTCCTACGAGCAGTACTTC. Its protein is CASTPSSYEQYF. The rearrangement links TRBV28 to TRBJ2-7; D unclear. This CDR3 comprises 12 residues. With 7 bases removed from V and 1 base from J, the gap between germline ends came to 8 bases. Germline lookup yields CDR1 MDHEN and CDR2 SYDVKM.

The chain's CDR3 is CASSPITGTENYGYTF. In DNA form, the CDR3 reads TGTGCCAGCTCACCAATAACTGGGACAGAGAACTATGGCTACACCTTC. The chain joins TRBV18 to TRBJ1-2; 7 positions agree with TRBD1. Germline CDR1 reads KGHSH; CDR2 reads LQKENI. Trimming cost V 2 bases and J 2 bases; bases outside gene matches: 8. The CDR3 loop spans 16 amino acids.

In nucleotides, the CDR3 is TGTGCCAGCAGCTGGGGGACAGGGGTCGAAAAACTGTTTTTT. Its translation: CASSWGTGVEKLFF. The chain couples TRBV5-6 to TRBJ1-4, with TRBD1 matching 10 bases. The V and J ends lost 3 bases and 8 bases, in that order; junction bases with no gene match: 4. The CDR3 spans 14 residues. In germline, CDR1 is SGHDT, CDR2 YYEEEE.